This TCR beta chain was recovered during a study of control samples from healthy donors and cancer patients. Germline CDR1 and CDR2: SGHNT and YYREEE (reference sequence). V lost 4 bases and J lost 0, with 16 bases in between. The CDR3 runs 16 residues. Some clones are missing from TCRdb's copy, which holds only in-frame ones; the method was immunoSEQ multiplex PCR. The sample contains over 15,000 clones, about 87% of which appear only once. The receptor comes from a woman in her 70s with colorectal cancer. This chain connects TRBV5-4 to TRBJ1-2; D perhaps matches TRBD1 (6 bases). The source material was PBMCs. This CDR3 reads CASSRGGGGANYGYTF. The CDR3 bases are TGTGCCAGCAGCAGGGGAGGGGGTGGAGCTAACTATGGCTACACCTTC.